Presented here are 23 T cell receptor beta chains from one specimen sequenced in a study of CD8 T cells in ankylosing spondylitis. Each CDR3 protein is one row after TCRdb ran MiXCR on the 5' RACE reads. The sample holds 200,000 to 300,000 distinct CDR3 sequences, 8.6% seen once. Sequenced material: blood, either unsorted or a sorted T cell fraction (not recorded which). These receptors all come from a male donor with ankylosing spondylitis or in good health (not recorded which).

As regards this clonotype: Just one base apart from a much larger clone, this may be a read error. The CDR3 DNA sequence: TGTGCCAGCAGCTTAGGGACAAGGGGTGCTTCGGGGACCCAGTACTTC. It is translated as CASSLGTRGASGTQYF. The chain couples TRBV13 to TRBJ2-5; TRBD1 might be the D (5 bases). This CDR3 is 16 amino acids long. V was shortened by 0 bases and J by 7 bases, with 18 bases between the two germline ends. Germline CDR1 PRHDT, CDR2 FYEKMQ (reference sequence).

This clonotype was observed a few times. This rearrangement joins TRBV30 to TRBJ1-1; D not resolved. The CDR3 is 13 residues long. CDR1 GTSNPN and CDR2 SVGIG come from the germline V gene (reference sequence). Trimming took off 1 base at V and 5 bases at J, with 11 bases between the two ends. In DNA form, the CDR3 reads TGTGCCTGGAGTGAAGGCAAGAAGACTGAAGCTTTCTTT. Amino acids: CAWSEGKKTEAFF.

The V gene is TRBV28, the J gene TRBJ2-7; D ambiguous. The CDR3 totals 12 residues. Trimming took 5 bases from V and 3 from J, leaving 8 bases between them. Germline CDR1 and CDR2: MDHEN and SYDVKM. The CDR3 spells CASSRTVYEQYF. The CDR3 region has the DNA TGTGCCAGCAGTCGGACGGTCTACGAGCAGTACTTC.

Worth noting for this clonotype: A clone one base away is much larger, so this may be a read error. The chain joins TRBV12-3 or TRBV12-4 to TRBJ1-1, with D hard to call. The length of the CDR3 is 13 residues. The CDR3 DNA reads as TGTGCCAGCGGTCCCGGCCCGAACCCTGAAGCTTTCTTT. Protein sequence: CASGPGPNPEAFF.

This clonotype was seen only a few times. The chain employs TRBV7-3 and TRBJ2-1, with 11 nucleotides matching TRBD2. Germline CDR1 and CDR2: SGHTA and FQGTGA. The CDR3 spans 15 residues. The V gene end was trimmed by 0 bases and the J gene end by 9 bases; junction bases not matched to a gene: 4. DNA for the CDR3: TGTGCCAGCAGCTTAACGATACTAGCGGGAGCTGAGCAGTTCTTC. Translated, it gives CASSLTILAGAEQFF.

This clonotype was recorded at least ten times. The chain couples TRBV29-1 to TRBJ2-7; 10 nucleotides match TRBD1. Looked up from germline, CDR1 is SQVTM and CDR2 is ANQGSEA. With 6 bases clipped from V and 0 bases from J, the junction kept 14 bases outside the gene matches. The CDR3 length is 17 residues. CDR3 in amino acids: CSVLTGGGSVFSYEQYF. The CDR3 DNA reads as TGCAGCGTCCTGACAGGGGGCGGTTCAGTTTTCTCCTACGAGCAGTACTTC.

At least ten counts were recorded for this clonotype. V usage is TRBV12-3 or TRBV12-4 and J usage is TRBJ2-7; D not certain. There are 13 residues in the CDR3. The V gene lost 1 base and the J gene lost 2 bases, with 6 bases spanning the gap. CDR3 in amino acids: CASSLGSTYEQYF. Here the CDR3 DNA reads TGTGCCAGCAGTTTAGGGTCCACCTACGAGCAGTACTTC.

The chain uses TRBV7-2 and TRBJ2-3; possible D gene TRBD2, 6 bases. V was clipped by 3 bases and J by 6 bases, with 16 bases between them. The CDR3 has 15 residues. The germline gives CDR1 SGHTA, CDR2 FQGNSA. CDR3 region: CASSLGTPQVDTQYF. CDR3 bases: TGTGCCAGCAGCTTGGGGACTCCGCAGGTTGATACGCAGTATTTT.

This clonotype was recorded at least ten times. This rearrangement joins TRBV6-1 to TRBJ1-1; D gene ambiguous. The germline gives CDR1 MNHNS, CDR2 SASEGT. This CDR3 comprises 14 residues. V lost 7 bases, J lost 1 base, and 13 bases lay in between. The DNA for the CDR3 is TGTGCCAGCACCAAGGGCGGTCCGAACACTGAAGCTTTCTTT. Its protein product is CASTKGGPNTEAFF.

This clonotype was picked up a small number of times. CDR3 region: CASSASGTWTRELFF. The CDR3 bases are TGTGCCAGCAGCGCATCCGGGACATGGACCCGGGAGCTGTTTTTT. The rearrangement links TRBV9 to TRBJ2-2; D might be TRBD1 (6 bases). The CDR3 extends over 15 amino acids. The V end was cut by 3 bases, the J end by 9 bases, with 18 bases between. The germline CDR1 and CDR2 sequences are SGDLS and YYNGEE.

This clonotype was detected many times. The CDR3, as DNA: TGTGCCAGCAGTGCCCGACAAGGGGGGTGGGAAAATGAGCAGTTCTTC. Encoded protein: CASSARQGGWENEQFF. This chain connects TRBV25-1 to TRBJ2-1; tentatively, D is TRBD1 or TRBD2 (6 bases each). The germline gives CDR1 MGHDK, CDR2 SYGVNS. This CDR3 is 16 amino acids long. Deletions cut 4 bases from V and 7 bases from J, with 20 bases between.

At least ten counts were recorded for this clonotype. The CDR3 DNA follows: TGTGCCAGCAGTATGGACAGGGGCGACTACAATGAGCAGTTCTTC. Its protein is CASSMDRGDYNEQFF. This rearrangement joins TRBV6-4 to TRBJ2-1; TRBD1 aligns across 9 bases. Germline-derived CDR1 and CDR2 are MRHNA and SNTAGT. There are 15 residues in the CDR3. Trimming at V came to 5 bases and at J to 3 bases, leaving 5 bases not matched to a gene.

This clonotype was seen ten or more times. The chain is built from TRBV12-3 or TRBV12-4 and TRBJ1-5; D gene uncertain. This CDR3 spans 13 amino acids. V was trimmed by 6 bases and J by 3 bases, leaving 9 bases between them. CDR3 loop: CASSLDLNQPQHF. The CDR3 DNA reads TGTGCCAGCAGCCTCGACCTCAATCAGCCCCAGCATTTT.

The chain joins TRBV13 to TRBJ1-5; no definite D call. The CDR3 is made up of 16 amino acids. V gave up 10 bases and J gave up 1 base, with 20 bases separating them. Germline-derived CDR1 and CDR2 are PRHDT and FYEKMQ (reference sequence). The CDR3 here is CAMGPGPLCSNQPQHF. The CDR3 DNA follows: TGTGCCATGGGCCCCGGGCCCCTCTGCAGCAATCAGCCCCAGCATTTT.

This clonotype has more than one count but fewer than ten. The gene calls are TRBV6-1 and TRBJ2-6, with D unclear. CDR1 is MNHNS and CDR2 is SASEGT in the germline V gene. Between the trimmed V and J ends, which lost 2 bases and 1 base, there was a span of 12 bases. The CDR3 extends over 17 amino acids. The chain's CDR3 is CASSESGPLSGANVLTF. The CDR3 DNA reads TGTGCCAGCAGTGAATCTGGACCCCTTTCTGGGGCCAACGTCCTGACTTTC.

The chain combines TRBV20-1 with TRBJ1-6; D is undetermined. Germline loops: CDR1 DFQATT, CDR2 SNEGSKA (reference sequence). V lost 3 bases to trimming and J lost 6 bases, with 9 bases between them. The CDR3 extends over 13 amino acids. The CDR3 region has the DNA TGCAGTGCTAGTCCAGCGCCTAATTCACCCCTCCACTTT. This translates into CSASPAPNSPLHF.

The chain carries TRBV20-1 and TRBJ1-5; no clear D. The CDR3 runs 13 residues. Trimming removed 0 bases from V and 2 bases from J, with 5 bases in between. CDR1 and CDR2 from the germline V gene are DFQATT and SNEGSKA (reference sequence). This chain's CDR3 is CSARDRGNQPQHF. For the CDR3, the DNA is TGCAGTGCTAGAGATCGGGGCAATCAGCCCCAGCATTTT.

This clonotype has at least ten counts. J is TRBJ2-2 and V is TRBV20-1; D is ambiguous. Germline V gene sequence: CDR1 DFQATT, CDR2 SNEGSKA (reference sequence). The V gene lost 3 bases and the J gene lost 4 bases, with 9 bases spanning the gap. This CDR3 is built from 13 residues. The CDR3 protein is CSASNGITGELFF. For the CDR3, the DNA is TGCAGTGCTAGTAATGGAATCACCGGGGAGCTGTTTTTT.

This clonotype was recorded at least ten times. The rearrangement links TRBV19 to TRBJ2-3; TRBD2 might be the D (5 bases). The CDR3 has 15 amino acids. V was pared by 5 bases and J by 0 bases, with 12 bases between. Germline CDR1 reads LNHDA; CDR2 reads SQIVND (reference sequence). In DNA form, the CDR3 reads TGTGCCAGTAGTGGGGAGCAGTTGAGCACAGATACGCAGTATTTT. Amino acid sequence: CASSGEQLSTDTQYF.

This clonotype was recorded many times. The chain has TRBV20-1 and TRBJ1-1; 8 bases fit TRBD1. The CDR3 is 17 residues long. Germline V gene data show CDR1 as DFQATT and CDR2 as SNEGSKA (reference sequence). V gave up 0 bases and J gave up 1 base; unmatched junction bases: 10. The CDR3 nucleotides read TGCAGTGCTAGAGATTCTGGACAGGGTGGATGGAACACTGAAGCTTTCTTT. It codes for CSARDSGQGGWNTEAFF.

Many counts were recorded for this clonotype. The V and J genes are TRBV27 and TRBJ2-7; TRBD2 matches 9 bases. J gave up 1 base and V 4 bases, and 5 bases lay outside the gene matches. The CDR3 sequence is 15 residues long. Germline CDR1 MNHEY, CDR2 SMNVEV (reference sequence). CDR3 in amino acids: CASSYLAGSSYEQYF. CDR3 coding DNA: TGTGCCAGCAGTTACCTAGCGGGGAGTTCCTACGAGCAGTACTTC.

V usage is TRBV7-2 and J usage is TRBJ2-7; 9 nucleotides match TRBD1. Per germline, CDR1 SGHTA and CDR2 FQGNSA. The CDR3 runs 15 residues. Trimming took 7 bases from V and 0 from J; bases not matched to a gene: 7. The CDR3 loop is CASTRDRATSYEQYF. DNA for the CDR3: TGTGCCAGCACCCGGGACAGGGCAACCTCCTACGAGCAGTACTTC.

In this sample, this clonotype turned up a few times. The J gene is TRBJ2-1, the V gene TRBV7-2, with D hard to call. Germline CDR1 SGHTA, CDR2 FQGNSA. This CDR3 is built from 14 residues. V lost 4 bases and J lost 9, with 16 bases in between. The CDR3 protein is CASSSYSPGSEQFF. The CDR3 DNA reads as TGTGCCAGCAGCTCATACTCGCCCGGCAGTGAGCAGTTCTTC.